These 13 T cell receptor beta chains share one sample of origin, sequenced in a study of blood T cell repertoires in COVID-19. TCRdb's table, derived via immunoSEQ multiplex PCR, lists solely in-frame clones and lacks some. This sample carries around 200,000 clones, 83% of them seen once, and the ten largest clones take roughly 1.3%. The sequenced sample was peripheral blood. These receptors all stem from a woman aged 25 to 45 with COVID-19, enrolled during active disease.

The rearrangement uses TRBV4-1 and TRBJ2-3; D remains ambiguous. This CDR3 has 15 amino acids. Trimming left V 1 base short and J 0 bases short, with 8 bases between. CDR1 and CDR2 from the germline V gene are MGHRA and YSYEKL. The CDR3 DNA reads as TGCGCCAGCAGCCAAGGGCGGCCGAGCACAGATACGCAGTATTTT. It is translated as CASSQGRPSTDTQYF.

CDR3 residues: CASSEGARDTDTQYF. Written as DNA, the CDR3 is TGTGCCAGCAGTGAGGGCGCACGAGACACAGATACGCAGTATTTT. This chain uses TRBV2 with TRBJ2-3; D is unclear. The V end was cut by 3 bases, the J end by 2 bases, with 12 bases between. The CDR3 is 15 amino acids. Germline CDR1 and CDR2: SNHLY and FYNNEI.

V usage is TRBV9 and J usage is TRBJ2-1, with 7 bases identical to TRBD1. The ends lost 0 bases at V and 0 bases at J; junction bases unmatched: 6. This CDR3 has 17 amino acids. The V gene's germline CDR1 is SGDLS and CDR2 YYNGEE. Written as DNA, the CDR3 is TGTGCCAGCAGCGTAGGTCTGGGACAGAGCTCCTACAATGAGCAGTTCTTC. Its protein product is CASSVGLGQSSYNEQFF.

The rearrangement uses TRBV25-1 and TRBJ1-4; D ambiguous. CDR3 size: 16 residues. In germline, CDR1 is MGHDK, CDR2 SYGVNS. V was pared by 2 bases and J by 0 bases, with 10 bases between. The CDR3 here is CASSEGTATTNEKLFF. The DNA of the CDR3 is TGTGCCAGCAGTGAAGGTACAGCCACAACTAATGAAAAACTGTTTTTT.

This chain's CDR3 is CASSVTEGGTEAFF. The CDR3 DNA reads as TGTGCCAGCAGCGTGACAGAAGGGGGCACTGAAGCTTTCTTT. This chain links TRBV11-2 with TRBJ1-1; TRBD1 is a possible D gene (6 bases). The CDR3 consists of 14 residues. The germline V gene has CDR1 SGHAT and CDR2 FQNNGV. V was trimmed by 5 bases and J by 4 bases, leaving 14 bases between them.

The chain carries TRBV7-9 and TRBJ2-3, with 8 bases fitting TRBD1. CDR1 SEHNR and CDR2 FQNEAQ come from the germline V gene (reference sequence). Trimming removed 5 bases from V and 5 bases from J; junction bases left unmatched: 9. CDR3 length equals 15 residues. The CDR3 loop reads CASSRRTGMGDTQYF. Here the CDR3 DNA reads TGTGCCAGCAGCCGACGGACAGGGATGGGAGATACGCAGTATTTT.

This clone showed up just a few times. V and J are TRBV3-1 (or the pseudogene TRBV3-2) and TRBJ1-3; 8 nucleotides align to TRBD1. The germline V gene encodes CDR1 LGHDT and CDR2 YNNKEL (reference sequence). This CDR3 contains 16 residues. J was trimmed by 0 bases and V by 1 base; bases with no gene match: 2. CDR3 sequence: CASSQGQGNSGNTIYF. The DNA for the CDR3 is TGTGCCAGCAGCCAAGGACAGGGGAACTCTGGAAACACCATATATTTT.

The gene calls are TRBV28 and TRBJ1-1; 9 nucleotides align to TRBD1. CDR3 length: 13 amino acids. Germline loops: CDR1 MDHEN, CDR2 SYDVKM. Trimming at V came to 6 bases and at J to 4 bases, leaving 3 bases not matched to a gene. For the CDR3, the DNA is TGTGCCAGCAGAATGACAGGGGGCACTGAAGCTTTCTTT. As protein: CASRMTGGTEAFF.

As DNA, the CDR3 is TGTGCCAGCAGCCCGCGGACACCCCCCACTGAAGCTTTCTTT. As protein: CASSPRTPPTEAFF. The rearrangement uses TRBV5-6 and TRBJ1-1; D is perhaps TRBD1 (5 bases). Germline loops: CDR1 SGHDT, CDR2 YYEEEE. With 4 bases removed from V and 4 bases from J, the gap between germline ends came to 14 bases. CDR3 length: 14 amino acids.

V and J are TRBV10-3 and TRBJ1-2, with 7 bases that match TRBD1. This CDR3 comprises 16 residues. The junction had 13 bases not matched to a gene; V was cut back by 2 bases and J by 7 bases. Per germline, CDR1 ENHRY and CDR2 SYGVKD. The CDR3 DNA reads TGTGCCATCAGTGAGCCGGGGGACAGCCACGTGGGTGGCTACACCTTC. This gives the protein CAISEPGDSHVGGYTF.

CDR3 sequence: CALRTGNTIYF. Here the CDR3 DNA reads TGTGCCCTGCGCACCGGAAACACCATATATTTT. J is TRBJ1-3 and V is TRBV30; D is unclear. This CDR3 region has 11 residues. V shed 8 bases and J shed 4 bases, with 9 bases lying between them. The V gene's germline CDR1 is GTSNPN and CDR2 SVGIG (reference sequence).

The V gene is TRBV5-1, the J gene TRBJ2-3; 11 nucleotides agree with TRBD2. The CDR3 extends over 18 amino acids. Per germline, CDR1 SGHRS and CDR2 YFSETQ. Trimming removed 0 bases from V and 0 bases from J; junction bases left unmatched: 6. The CDR3 protein is CASSLALSSGGSTDTQYF. CDR3 DNA: TGCGCCAGCAGCTTGGCCCTTTCTAGCGGGGGGAGCACAGATACGCAGTATTTT.

The chain employs TRBV6-6 and TRBJ2-7; perhaps TRBD1 as D (6 bases). The V end lost 9 bases, the J end lost 3 bases, and 15 bases lay between the germline ends. Germline lookup yields CDR1 MNHNY and CDR2 SVGAGI (reference sequence). The CDR3 is made up of 13 amino acids. For the CDR3, the DNA is TGTGCCAGTAGGGACACAAGTAACTACGAGCAGTACTTC. Translation gives CASRDTSNYEQYF.